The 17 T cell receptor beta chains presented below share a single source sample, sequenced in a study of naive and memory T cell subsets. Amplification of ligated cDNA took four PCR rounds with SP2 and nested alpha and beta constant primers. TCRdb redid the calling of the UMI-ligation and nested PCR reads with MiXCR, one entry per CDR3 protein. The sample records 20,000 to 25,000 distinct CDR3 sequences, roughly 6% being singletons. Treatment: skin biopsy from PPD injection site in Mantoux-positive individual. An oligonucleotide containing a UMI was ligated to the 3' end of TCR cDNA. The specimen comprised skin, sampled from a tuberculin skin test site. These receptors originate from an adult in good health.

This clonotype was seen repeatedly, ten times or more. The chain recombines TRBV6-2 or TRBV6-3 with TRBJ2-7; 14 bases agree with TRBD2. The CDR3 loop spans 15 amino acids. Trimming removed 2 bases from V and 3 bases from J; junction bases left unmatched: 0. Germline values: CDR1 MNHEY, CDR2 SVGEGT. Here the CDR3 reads CASSYGLAGGYEQYF. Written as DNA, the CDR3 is TGTGCCAGCAGTTACGGACTAGCGGGAGGCTACGAGCAGTACTTC.

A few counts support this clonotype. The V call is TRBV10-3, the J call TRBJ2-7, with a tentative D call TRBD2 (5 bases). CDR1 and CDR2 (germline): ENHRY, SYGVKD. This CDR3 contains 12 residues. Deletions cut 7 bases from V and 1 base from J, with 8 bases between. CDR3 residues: CAITRGSYEQYF. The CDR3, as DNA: TGTGCCATCACCCGGGGTTCCTACGAGCAGTACTTC.

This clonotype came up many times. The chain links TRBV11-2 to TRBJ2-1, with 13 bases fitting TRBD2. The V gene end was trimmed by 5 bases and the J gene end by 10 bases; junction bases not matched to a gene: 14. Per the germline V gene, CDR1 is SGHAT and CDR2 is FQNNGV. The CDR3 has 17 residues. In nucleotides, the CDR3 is TGTGCCAGCAGCCCAAGAGCGGCGGGACTAGCGGGATCCGAGCAGTTCTTC. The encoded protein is CASSPRAAGLAGSEQFF.

The CDR3 DNA sequence: TGTGCCAGCAGCGTCACCGGGACTAGCACAGATACGCAGTATTTT. This codes for CASSVTGTSTDTQYF. V and J are TRBV9 and TRBJ2-3; the D gene is possibly TRBD2 (6 bases). V was clipped by 2 bases and J by 0 bases, with 10 bases between them. In germline, CDR1 is SGDLS, CDR2 YYNGEE. CDR3 length equals 15 residues.

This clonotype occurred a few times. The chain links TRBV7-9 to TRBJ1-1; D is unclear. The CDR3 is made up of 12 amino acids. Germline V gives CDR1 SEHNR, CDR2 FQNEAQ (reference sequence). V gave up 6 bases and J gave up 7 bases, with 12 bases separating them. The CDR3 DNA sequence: TGTGCCAGCAGTTTTACCCGGGGTGAAGCTTTCTTT. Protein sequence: CASSFTRGEAFF.

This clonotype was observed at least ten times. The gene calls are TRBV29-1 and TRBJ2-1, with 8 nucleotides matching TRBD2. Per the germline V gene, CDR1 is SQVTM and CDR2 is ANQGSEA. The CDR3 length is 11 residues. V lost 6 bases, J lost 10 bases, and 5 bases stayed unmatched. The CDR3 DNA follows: TGCAGCGTCGGGGGACTAGTCGAGCAGTTCTTC. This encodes CSVGGLVEQFF.

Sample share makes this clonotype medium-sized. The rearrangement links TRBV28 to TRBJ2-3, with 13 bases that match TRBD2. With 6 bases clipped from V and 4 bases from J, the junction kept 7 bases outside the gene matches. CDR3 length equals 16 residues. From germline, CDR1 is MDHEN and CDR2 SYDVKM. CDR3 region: CASSTTGLAGADTQYF. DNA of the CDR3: TGTGCCAGCAGCACCACTGGACTAGCGGGAGCAGATACGCAGTATTTT.

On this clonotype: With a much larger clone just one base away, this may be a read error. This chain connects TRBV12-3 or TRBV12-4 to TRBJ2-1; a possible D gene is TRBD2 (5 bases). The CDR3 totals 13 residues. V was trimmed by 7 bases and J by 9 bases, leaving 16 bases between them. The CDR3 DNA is TGTGCCAGCACCCTGGACTGGAGTGGTGAGCAGTTCTTC. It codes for CASTLDWSGEQFF.

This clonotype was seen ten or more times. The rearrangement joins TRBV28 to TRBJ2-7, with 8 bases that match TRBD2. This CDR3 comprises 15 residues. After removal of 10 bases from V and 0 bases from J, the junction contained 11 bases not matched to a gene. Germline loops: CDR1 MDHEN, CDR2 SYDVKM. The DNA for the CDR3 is TGTGCCACCGGATCTACCGGGACTAGCTCCTACGAGCAGTACTTC. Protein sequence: CATGSTGTSSYEQYF.

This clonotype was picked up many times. CDR3 in DNA: TGTGCCAGCAGTCCCGGGACAGACTCTGGGGCCAACGTCCTGACTTTC. The encoded protein is CASSPGTDSGANVLTF. The chain joins TRBV7-3 to TRBJ2-6; 7 positions match TRBD1. The V and J ends lost 6 bases and 0 bases, in that order; junction bases with no gene match: 5. The CDR3 extends over 16 amino acids. Per the germline V gene, CDR1 is SGHTA and CDR2 is FQGTGA.

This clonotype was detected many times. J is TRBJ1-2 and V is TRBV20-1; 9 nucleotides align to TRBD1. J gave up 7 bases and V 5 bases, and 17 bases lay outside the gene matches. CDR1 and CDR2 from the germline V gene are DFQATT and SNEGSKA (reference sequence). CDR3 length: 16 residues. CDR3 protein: CSALLRTGQGSSGYTF. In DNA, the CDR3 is TGCAGTGCTTTGCTTCGGACGGGACAGGGTTCTTCTGGCTACACCTTC.

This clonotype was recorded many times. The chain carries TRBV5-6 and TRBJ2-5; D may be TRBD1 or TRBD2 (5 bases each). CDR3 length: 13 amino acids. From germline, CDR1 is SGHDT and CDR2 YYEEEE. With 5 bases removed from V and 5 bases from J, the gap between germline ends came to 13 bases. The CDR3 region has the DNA TGTGCCAGCAGTGAGGGGAGTGTGGAGACCCAGTACTTC. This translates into CASSEGSVETQYF.

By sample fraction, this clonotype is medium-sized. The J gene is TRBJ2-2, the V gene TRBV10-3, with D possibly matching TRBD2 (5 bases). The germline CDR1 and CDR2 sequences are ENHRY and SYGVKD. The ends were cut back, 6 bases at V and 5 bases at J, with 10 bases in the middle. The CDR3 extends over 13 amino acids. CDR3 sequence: CAISQRGTGELFF. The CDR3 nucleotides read TGTGCCATCAGCCAGCGAGGGACCGGGGAGCTGTTTTTT.

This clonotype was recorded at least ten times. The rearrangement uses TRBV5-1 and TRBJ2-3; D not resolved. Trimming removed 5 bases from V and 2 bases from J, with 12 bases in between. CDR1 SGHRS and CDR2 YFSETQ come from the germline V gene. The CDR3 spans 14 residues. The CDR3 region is CASSDSRLTDTQYF. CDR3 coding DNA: TGCGCCAGCAGTGATTCTCGCCTCACAGATACGCAGTATTTT.

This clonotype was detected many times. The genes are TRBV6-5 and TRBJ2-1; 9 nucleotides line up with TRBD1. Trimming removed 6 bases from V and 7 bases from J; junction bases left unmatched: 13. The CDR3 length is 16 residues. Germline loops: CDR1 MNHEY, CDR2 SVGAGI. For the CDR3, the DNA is TGTGCCAGCAGGCAAGAACCGGGACAGGGTAGAAATGAGCAGTTCTTC. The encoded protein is CASRQEPGQGRNEQFF.

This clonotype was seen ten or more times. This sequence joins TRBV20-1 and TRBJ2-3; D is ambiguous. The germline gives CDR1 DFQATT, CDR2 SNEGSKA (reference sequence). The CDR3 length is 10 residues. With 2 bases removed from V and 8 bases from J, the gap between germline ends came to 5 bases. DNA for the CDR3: TGCAGTGCTAGAACCGGTACGCAGTATTTT. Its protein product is CSARTGTQYF.

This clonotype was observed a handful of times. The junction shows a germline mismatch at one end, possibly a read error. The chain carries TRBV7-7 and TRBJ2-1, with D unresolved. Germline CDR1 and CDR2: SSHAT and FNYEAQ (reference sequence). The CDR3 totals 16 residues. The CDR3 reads CASSLAGPPGNNEQFF. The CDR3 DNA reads TGTGCTAGCAGCTTAGCCGGCCCCCCAGGCAACAATGAGCAGTTCTTC.